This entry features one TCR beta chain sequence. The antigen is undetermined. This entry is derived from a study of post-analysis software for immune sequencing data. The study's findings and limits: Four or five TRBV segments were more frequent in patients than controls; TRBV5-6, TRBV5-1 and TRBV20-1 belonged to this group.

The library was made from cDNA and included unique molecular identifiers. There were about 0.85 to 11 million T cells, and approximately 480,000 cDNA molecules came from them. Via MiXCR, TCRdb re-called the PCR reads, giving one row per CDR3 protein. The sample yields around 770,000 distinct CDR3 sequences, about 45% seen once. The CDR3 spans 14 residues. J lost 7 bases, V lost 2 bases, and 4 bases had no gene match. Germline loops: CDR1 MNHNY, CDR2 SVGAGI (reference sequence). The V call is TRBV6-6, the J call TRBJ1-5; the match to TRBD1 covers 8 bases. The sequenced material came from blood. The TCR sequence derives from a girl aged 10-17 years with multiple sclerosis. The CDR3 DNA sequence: TGTGCCAGCAGTTACGGACAGGGTGAACAGCCCCAGCATTTT. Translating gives CASSYGQGEQPQHF.